Listed below are T cell receptor beta chains from one sample, sequenced in a study of PD-L1 blockade in urothelial cancer. Sequencing was performed with immunoSEQ multiplex PCR; in TCRdb, only in-frame clones are kept and a portion is missing. The sample comprises fewer than 65,000 clones, around four fifths of which are singletons, and 2.5% to 3.5% rests with the top ten. The sample in question was PBMCs, obtained around atezolizumab (anti-PD-L1) treatment. The receptors come from an older man with urothelial cancer. Each CDR3 is given with its conserved first and last residue. A D gene is named only where the DNA matches it firmly. Part of the rows lack a size; the others show once, few, many or a class for expanded clones.

>NA|TRBV4-2|TRBJ1-4|NA|14
TGTGCCAGCAAGAGGAGTAGGGGTGGTGAAAAACTGTTTTTT
CASKRSRGGEKLFF
>NA|TRBV10-3|TRBJ2-3|TRBD2|16
TGTGCCATCAGGGCTAGCGGGAGTATGGGCCCAGATACGCAGTATTTT
CAIRASGSMGPDTQYF
>few|TRBV30|TRBJ2-4|TRBD1|14
TGTGCCTGGACGGGGTCGGGACAGCTAAACATTCAGTACTTC
CAWTGSGQLNIQYF
>once|TRBV19|TRBJ1-1|NA|15
TGTGCCAGTAGTTATCCCCAACCCGGGGGCACTGAAGCTTTCTTT
CASSYPQPGGTEAFF
>NA|TRBV7-2|TRBJ1-5|NA|13
TGTGCCAGCAGCACATCCGGAGGTCAGCCCCAGCATTTT
CASSTSGGQPQHF
>NA|TRBV28|TRBJ1-1|NA|11
TGTGCCAGCAGCTCCAGCACTGAAGCTTTCTTT
CASSSSTEAFF
>once|TRBV11-3|TRBJ2-2|TRBD1|14
TGTGCCAGCAGCTTAACGACAGGGTCTGGGGAGCTGTTTTTT
CASSLTTGSGELFF
>NA|TRBV18|TRBJ1-2|NA|13
TGTGCCAGCTCACCGGACAAGAACTATGGCTACACCTTC
CASSPDKNYGYTF
>NA|TRBV18|TRBJ1-3|NA|16
TGTGCCAGCTCCCAAGTCCCGGCGGGCACTGGAAACACCATATATTTT
CASSQVPAGTGNTIYF
>NA|TRBV30|TRBJ1-2|NA|12
TGTGCCTGCAAAACAGGGAATTATGGCTACACCTTC
CACKTGNYGYTF
>once|TRBV15|TRBJ2-1|NA|19
TGTGCCACCAGCAGAGACCTCAATAGAGGGGGCACGGGGGACGTTGAGCAGTTCTTC
CATSRDLNRGGTGDVEQFF
>NA|TRBV6-1|TRBJ2-6|NA|14
TGTGCCAGCACGAGGTCGAACGGGGCCAACGTCCTGACTTTC
CASTRSNGANVLTF
>NA|TRBV27|TRBJ2-7|TRBD1|17
TGTGCCAGCAGTTTAATTTACCGAAACATGACAGGGCTCGAGCAGTACTTC
CASSLIYRNMTGLEQYF
>NA|TRBV18|TRBJ2-7|NA|14
TGTGCCAGCTCATTTTCCTACAGCTCCTACGAGCAGTACTTC
CASSFSYSSYEQYF
>NA|TRBV30|TRBJ2-1|NA|11
TGTGCCTGGGACTCTACTAATGAGCAGTTCTTC
CAWDSTNEQFF
>NA|TRBV6-5|TRBJ1-2|NA|15
TGTGCCAGCAGTTACGCGGGACTGTCCTACTATGGCTACACCTTC
CASSYAGLSYYGYTF
>once|TRBV6-5|TRBJ1-1|NA|15
TGTGCCAGCAGACCCTCCCAGGGAACCAACACTGAAGCTTTCTTT
CASRPSQGTNTEAFF
>NA|TRBV9|TRBJ2-3|NA|14
TGTGCCAGCAGCCCAGGGCCCCACACAGATACGCAGTATTTT
CASSPGPHTDTQYF
>NA|TRBV28|TRBJ1-1|TRBD1|13
TGTGCCAGCAGTCTGGGGACAGTTCTTGAAGCTTTCTTT
CASSLGTVLEAFF
>NA|TRBV10-3|TRBJ2-7|TRBD1|20
TGTGCCATCAGTGAGCCGACGACAGGGGTTGGCTGGGGGAGCTCCTACGAGCAGTACTTC
CAISEPTTGVGWGSSYEQYF
>NA|TRBV14|TRBJ2-1|TRBD2|16
TGTGCCAGCAGCCAAGTAGCGGGAGGGGCCTACAATGAGCAGTTCTTC
CASSQVAGGAYNEQFF
>NA|TRBV14|TRBJ2-7|TRBD2|15
TGTGCCAGCAGCCAAAGACTAGCGGGGGGCTACGAGCAGTACTTC
CASSQRLAGGYEQYF
>once|TRBV19|TRBJ2-6|NA|18
TGTGCCAGTAGTATAGTAGCCAGGGCCCTTTCTGGGGCCAACGTCCTGACTTTC
CASSIVARALSGANVLTF
>NA|TRBV28|TRBJ2-5|NA|13
TGTGCCAGCAGTTTAAGGGGGGGGTTGGCCCAGTACTTC
CASSLRGGLAQYF
>NA|TRBV2|TRBJ2-5|NA|12
TGTGCCAGCGGAGCGACCCCCGAGACCCAGTACTTC
CASGATPETQYF
>NA|TRBV20-1|TRBJ2-1|NA|10
TGCAGTGCTGAGCTGAGGGAGCAGTTCTTC
CSAELREQFF
>NA|TRBV7-6|TRBJ2-5|TRBD2|15
TGTGCCAGCAGCTCGACTAGCGGGAGGTTTGGGACCCAGTACTTC
CASSSTSGRFGTQYF
>NA|TRBV4-3|TRBJ2-1|NA|15
TGCGCCAGCAGCCAAGAAGTGGGGCCCCAGTGGGAGCAGTTCTTC
CASSQEVGPQWEQFF
>NA|TRBV5-1|TRBJ1-1|TRBD1|17
TGCGCCAGCAGCCTCCAGACAGGGGGGATAATGAACACTGAAGCTTTCTTT
CASSLQTGGIMNTEAFF
>NA|TRBV7-3|TRBJ2-7|NA|13
TGTGCCAGCAGCTTATTCGGGTCCTACGAGCAGTACTTC
CASSLFGSYEQYF
>NA|TRBV5-8|TRBJ1-1|TRBD1|17
TGTGCCAGCAGCTCCGGGACAGGGTCTCCAAAGAACACTGAAGCTTTCTTT
CASSSGTGSPKNTEAFF
>NA|TRBV6-6|TRBJ2-1|NA|13
TGTGCCAGCAGTTACTCGATTCAAGAGGGGCAGTTCTTC
CASSYSIQEGQFF
>NA|TRBV5-4|TRBJ2-3|TRBD1|14
TGTGCCAGCTGGGGACAGGGAGGAGCAGATACGCAGTATTTT
CASWGQGGADTQYF
>NA|TRBV5-4|TRBJ2-5|NA|14
TGTGCCAGCAGCTCCCAGGTTGGTGGAGAGACCCAGTACTTC
CASSSQVGGETQYF
>NA|TRBV11-2|TRBJ2-3|NA|15
TGTGCCAGCAGCTTAGAATTGACTAGCACAGATACGCAGTATTTT
CASSLELTSTDTQYF
>NA|TRBV21-1|TRBJ1-6|NA|14
TGTGCCAGCAAAGGGGGTTCTAATAATTCACCCCTCCACTTT
CASKGGSNNSPLHF
>NA|TRBV9|TRBJ1-5|NA|13
TGTGCCAGCAGCGTAGATCAGTTTCAGCCCCAGCATTTT
CASSVDQFQPQHF
>NA|TRBV28|TRBJ2-5|TRBD2|15
TGTGCCAGCACCCCAGCGGGAGGGGGCCAAGAGACCCAGTACTTC
CASTPAGGGQETQYF
>NA|TRBV27|TRBJ1-3|NA|14
TGTGCCAGCAGTTCCCAGGGTTTTGGAAACACCATATATTTT
CASSSQGFGNTIYF
>NA|TRBV4-3|TRBJ1-2|NA|13
TGCGCCAGCAGCCAAGAGGGGGCGGGTGGCTACACCTTC
CASSQEGAGGYTF